The subject of this entry is one TCR beta chain. Its antigen is unidentified. The sample comes from a study of PD-L1 blockade in urothelial cancer. Study context: A median approximately 140,000 T cells were found in blood samples. Notes on the study in general: Better survival was predicted by below-median pretreatment blood TCR clonality. Patients who had durable benefit saw their tumor-associated blood clones expand more at 3 weeks.

The time point was: peripheral blood 6 weeks after treatment start. Each patient presented with locally advanced or metastatic urothelial carcinoma. Germline lookup yields CDR1 MGHRA and CDR2 YSYEKL. The CDR3 loop spans 16 amino acids. V was clipped by 1 base and J by 4 bases; unmatched bases: 8. Sequencing was performed with immunoSEQ multiplex PCR; in TCRdb, only in-frame clones are kept and a portion is missing. The table shows roughly 46,000 clones, with under 85% occurring only once. The chain has TRBV4-1 and TRBJ2-7; 9 bases align to TRBD2. The clonotype comes from a man aged 45-65 years with urothelial cancer. This specimen consisted of PBMCs, obtained around atezolizumab (anti-PD-L1) treatment. The CDR3 loop reads CASSQGLAGGQYEQYF. The CDR3 DNA is TGCGCCAGCAGCCAAGGTTTGGCGGGGGGGCAGTACGAGCAGTACTTC.